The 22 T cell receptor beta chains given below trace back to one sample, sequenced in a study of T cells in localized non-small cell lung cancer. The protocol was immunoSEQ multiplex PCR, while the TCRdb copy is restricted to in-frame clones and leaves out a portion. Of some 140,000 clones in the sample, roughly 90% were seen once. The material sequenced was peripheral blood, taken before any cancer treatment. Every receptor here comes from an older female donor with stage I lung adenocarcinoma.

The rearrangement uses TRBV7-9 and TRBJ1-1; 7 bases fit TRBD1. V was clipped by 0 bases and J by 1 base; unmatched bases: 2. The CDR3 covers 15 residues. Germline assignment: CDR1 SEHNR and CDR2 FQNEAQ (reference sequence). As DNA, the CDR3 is TGTGCCAGCAGCTTAGCTAGGGGGCCGAACACTGAAGCTTTCTTT. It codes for CASSLARGPNTEAFF.

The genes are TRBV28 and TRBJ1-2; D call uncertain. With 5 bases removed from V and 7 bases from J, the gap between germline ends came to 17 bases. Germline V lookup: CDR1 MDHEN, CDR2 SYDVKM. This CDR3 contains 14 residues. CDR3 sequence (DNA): TGTGCCAGCAGTCCCCGTATAGGGCGGACTGGCTACACCTTC. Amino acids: CASSPRIGRTGYTF.

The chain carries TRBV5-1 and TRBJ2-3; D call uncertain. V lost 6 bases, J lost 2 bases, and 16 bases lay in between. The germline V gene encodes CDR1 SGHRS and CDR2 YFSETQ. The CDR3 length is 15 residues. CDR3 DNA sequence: TGCGCCAGCAAACTAATACCCCTCAACACAGATACGCAGTATTTT. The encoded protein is CASKLIPLNTDTQYF. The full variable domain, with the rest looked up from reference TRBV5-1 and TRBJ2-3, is KAGVTQTPRYLIKTRGQQVTLSCSPISGHRSVSWYQQTPGQGLQFLFEYFSETQRNKGNFPGRFSGRQFSNSRSEMNVSTLELGDSALYLCASKLIPLNTDTQYFGPGTRLTVL.

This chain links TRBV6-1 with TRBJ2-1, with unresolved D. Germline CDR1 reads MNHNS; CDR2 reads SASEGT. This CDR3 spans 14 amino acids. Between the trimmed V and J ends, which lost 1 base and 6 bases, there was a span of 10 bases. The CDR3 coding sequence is TGTGCCAGCAGTGAAGAGGGTTGGGGCAATGAGCAGTTCTTC. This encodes CASSEEGWGNEQFF.

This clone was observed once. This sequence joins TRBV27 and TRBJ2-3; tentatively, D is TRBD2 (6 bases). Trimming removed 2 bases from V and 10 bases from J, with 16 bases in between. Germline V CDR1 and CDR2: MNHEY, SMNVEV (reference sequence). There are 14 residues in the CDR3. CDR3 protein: CASSLNPSGSAQYF. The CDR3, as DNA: TGTGCCAGCAGTTTAAACCCTTCCGGGAGCGCGCAGTATTTT.

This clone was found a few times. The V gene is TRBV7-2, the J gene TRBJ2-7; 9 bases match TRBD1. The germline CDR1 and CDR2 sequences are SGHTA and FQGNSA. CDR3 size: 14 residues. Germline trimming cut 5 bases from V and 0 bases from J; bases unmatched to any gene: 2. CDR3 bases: TGTGCCAGCAGCGGGACAGGGAGCTCCTACGAGCAGTACTTC. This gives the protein CASSGTGSSYEQYF.

The CDR3 reads CASSQRMGQGEKLFF. The CDR3 nucleotides are TGTGCCAGCAGCCAGAGGATGGGACAGGGTGAAAAACTGTTTTTT. The chain combines TRBV14 with TRBJ1-4, with TRBD1 matching over 9 bases. The CDR3 length is 15 residues. Germline-derived CDR1 and CDR2 are SGHDN and FVKESK. Trimming removed 3 bases from V and 7 bases from J; junction bases left unmatched: 6.

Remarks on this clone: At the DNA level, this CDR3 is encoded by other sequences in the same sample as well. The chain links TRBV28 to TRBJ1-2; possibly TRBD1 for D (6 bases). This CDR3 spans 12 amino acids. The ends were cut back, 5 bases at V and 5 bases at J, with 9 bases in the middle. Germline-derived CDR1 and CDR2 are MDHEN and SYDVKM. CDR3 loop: CASSLTGYGYTF. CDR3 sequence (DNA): TGTGCCAGCAGTCTGACAGGATATGGCTACACCTTC.

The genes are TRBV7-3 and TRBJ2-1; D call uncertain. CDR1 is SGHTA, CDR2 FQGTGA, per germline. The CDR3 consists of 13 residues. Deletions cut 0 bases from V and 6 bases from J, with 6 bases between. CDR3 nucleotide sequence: TGTGCCAGCAGCTTAACTAGGAGCAATGAGCAGTTCTTC. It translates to CASSLTRSNEQFF.

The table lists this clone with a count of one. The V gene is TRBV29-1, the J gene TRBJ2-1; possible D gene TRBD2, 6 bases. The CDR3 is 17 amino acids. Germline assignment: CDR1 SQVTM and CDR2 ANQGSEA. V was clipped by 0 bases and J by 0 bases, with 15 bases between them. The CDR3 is CSVEDLRRGSSYNEQFF. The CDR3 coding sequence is TGCAGCGTTGAAGATCTTAGGCGGGGAAGCTCCTACAATGAGCAGTTCTTC.

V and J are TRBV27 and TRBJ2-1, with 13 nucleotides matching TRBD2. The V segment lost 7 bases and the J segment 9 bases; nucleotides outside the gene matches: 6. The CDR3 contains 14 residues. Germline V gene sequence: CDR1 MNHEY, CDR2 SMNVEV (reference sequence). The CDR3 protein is CASKWTSGSSEQFF. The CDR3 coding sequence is TGTGCCAGCAAATGGACTAGCGGGAGTTCTGAGCAGTTCTTC.

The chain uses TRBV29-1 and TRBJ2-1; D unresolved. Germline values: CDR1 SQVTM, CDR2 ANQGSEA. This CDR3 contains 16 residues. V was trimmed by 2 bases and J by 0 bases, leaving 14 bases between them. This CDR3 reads CSVELSTASSYNEQFF. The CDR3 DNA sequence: TGCAGCGTTGAACTAAGCACTGCAAGCTCCTACAATGAGCAGTTCTTC.

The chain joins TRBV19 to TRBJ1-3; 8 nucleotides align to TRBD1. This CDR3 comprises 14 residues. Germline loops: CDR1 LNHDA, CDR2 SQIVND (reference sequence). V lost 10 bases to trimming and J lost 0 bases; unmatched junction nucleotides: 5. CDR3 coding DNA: TGTGCCACTTCTCAGGGGGCCTCTGGAAACACCATATATTTT. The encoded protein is CATSQGASGNTIYF.

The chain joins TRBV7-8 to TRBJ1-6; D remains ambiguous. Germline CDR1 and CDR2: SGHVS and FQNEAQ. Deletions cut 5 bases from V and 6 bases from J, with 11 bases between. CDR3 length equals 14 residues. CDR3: CASSATQSNSPLHF. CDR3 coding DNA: TGTGCCAGCAGCGCAACCCAGTCTAATTCACCCCTCCACTTT.

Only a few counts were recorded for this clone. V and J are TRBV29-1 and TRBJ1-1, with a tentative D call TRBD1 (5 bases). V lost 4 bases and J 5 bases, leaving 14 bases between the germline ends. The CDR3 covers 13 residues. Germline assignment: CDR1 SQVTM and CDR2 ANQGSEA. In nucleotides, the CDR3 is TGCAGCGTTGCCTCAGGGCGGAGGACTGAAGCTTTCTTT. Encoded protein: CSVASGRRTEAFF. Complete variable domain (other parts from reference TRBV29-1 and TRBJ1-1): SAVISQKPSRDICQRGTSLTIQCQVDSQVTMMFWYRQQPGQSLTLIATANQGSEATYESGFVIDKFPISRPNLTFSTLTVSNMSPEDSSIYLCSVASGRRTEAFFGQGTRLTVV.

CDR3 region: CASSASNRGGYTF. CDR3 bases: TGTGCCAGTAGTGCCTCGAATAGGGGGGGCTACACCTTC. The rearrangement links TRBV19 to TRBJ1-2; D is perhaps TRBD1 (6 bases). Between the trimmed V and J ends, which lost 5 bases and 8 bases, there was a span of 15 bases. The germline CDR1 and CDR2 sequences are LNHDA and SQIVND (reference sequence). The CDR3 is made up of 13 amino acids.

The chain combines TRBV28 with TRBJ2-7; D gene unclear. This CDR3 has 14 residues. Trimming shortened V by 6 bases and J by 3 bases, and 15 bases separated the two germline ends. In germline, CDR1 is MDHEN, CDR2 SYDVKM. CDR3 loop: CASSNDPPIYEQYF. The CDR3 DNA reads TGTGCCAGCAGCAATGACCCACCTATCTACGAGCAGTACTTC.

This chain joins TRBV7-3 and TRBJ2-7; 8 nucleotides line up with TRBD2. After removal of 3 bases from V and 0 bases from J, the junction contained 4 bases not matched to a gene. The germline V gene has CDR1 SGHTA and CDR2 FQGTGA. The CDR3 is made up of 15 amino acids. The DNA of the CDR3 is TGTGCCAGCAGCTTCGCTAGCGGGCCCTCCTACGAGCAGTACTTC. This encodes CASSFASGPSYEQYF. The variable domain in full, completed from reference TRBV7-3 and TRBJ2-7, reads GAGVSQTPSNKVTEKGKYVELRCDPISGHTALYWYRQSLGQGPEFLIYFQGTGAADDSGLPNDRFFAVRPEGSVSTLKIQRTERGDSAVYLCASSFASGPSYEQYFGPGTRLTVT.

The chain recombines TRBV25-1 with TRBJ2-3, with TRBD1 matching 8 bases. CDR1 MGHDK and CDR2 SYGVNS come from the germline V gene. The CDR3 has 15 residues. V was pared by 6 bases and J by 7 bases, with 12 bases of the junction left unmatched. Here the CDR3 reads CASSPVNRGVNTQYF. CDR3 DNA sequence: TGTGCCAGCAGCCCCGTTAACAGGGGGGTAAATACGCAGTATTTT.

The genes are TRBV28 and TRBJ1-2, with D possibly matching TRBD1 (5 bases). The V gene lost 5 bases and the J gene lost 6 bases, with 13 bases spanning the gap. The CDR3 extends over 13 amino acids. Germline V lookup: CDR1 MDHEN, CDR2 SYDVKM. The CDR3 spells CASSPRNRNGYTF. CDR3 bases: TGTGCCAGCAGTCCCCGAAACAGGAATGGCTACACCTTC.

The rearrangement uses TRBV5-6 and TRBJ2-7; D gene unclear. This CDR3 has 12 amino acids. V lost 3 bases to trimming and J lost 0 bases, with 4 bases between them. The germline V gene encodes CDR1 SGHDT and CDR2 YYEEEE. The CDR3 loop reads CASSSPSYEQYF. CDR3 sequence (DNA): TGTGCCAGCAGCTCCCCCTCCTACGAGCAGTACTTC.

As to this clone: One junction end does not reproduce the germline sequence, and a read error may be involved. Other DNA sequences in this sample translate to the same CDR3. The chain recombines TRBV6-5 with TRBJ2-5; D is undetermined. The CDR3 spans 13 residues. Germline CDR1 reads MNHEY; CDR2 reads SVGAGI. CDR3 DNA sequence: TGTGCTAGCAGTTCCACATATGCCCAGACCCAGTACTTC. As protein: CASSSTYAQTQYF.